Following are 21 T cell receptor beta chains from one sample sequenced in a study of tumor-infiltrating lymphocytes in oesophageal squamous cell carcinoma. TCRdb re-called the PCR reads through MiXCR, storing one row per CDR3 protein. The sample shows thousands of distinct CDR3 sequences, approximately 14% of them seen only once. Sample: blood. These receptors all come from a male donor with esophageal squamous cell carcinoma.

This clonotype was seen many times. The V call is TRBV11-3, the J call TRBJ2-5, with TRBD1 matching 7 bases. The J call could be wrong; TRBJ2-3 is a better fit for the DNA end. The CDR3 contains 17 residues. CDR1 and CDR2 from the germline V gene are SGHNT and YENEEA. CDR3: CASSPLGQFPNTDTQYF. The CDR3 nucleotides are TGTGCCAGCAGCCCCCTGGGACAGTTCCCAAACACAGATACGCAGTATTTT.

This clonotype was counted a single time. The chain links TRBV15 to TRBJ1-4; a possible D gene is TRBD1 (5 bases). V shed 0 bases and J shed 7 bases, with 15 bases lying between them. Germline V gene sequence: CDR1 LNHNV, CDR2 YYDKDF (reference sequence). The CDR3 has 16 amino acids. This CDR3 is CATSRDKGQRGEKLFF. The CDR3, as DNA: TGTGCCACCAGCAGAGATAAAGGACAACGTGGTGAAAAACTGTTTTTT.

V is TRBV27 and J is TRBJ2-4; 10 nucleotides match TRBD1. This CDR3 is 14 amino acids long. CDR1 and CDR2 from the germline V gene are MNHEY and SMNVEV (reference sequence). V trimming: 7 bases; J trimming: 13 bases; junction bases outside the gene matches: 13. The CDR3 DNA sequence: TGTGCCAGCATGACAGGGGGCGCGTTGAGGGAGCAGTACTTC. Residues: CASMTGGALREQYF.

The table lists this clonotype with many counts. In DNA, the CDR3 is TGTGCCATCAGTGAGTCGCTCCGCGGGGGGCCCGGGACCCAGTACTTC. Protein product: CAISESLRGGPGTQYF. V gene TRBV10-3 combines with J gene TRBJ2-5, with 8 bases identical to TRBD2. CDR1 and CDR2 (germline): ENHRY, SYGVKD. J lost 7 bases, V lost 0 bases, and 10 bases had no gene match. This CDR3 has 16 amino acids.

This chain connects TRBV6-1 to TRBJ1-3, with D perhaps TRBD1 (5 bases). Trimming left V 2 bases short and J 0 bases short, with 11 bases between. Germline V gives CDR1 MNHNS, CDR2 SASEGT. The CDR3 runs to 16 residues. CDR3 protein: CASSEQGQTSGNTIYF. The CDR3 DNA sequence: TGTGCCAGCAGTGAACAAGGACAAACCTCTGGAAACACCATATATTTT.

This clonotype came up many times. The chain employs TRBV5-1 and TRBJ2-3, with unresolved D. Trimming shortened V by 0 bases and J by 2 bases, and 7 bases separated the two germline ends. This CDR3 contains 14 residues. In germline, CDR1 is SGHRS, CDR2 YFSETQ. This CDR3 is CASSLDSPTDTQYF. As DNA, the CDR3 is TGCGCCAGCAGCTTGGACAGCCCCACAGATACGCAGTATTTT.

This clonotype has a count of ten or more. V is TRBV6-1 and J is TRBJ1-2; TRBD1 might be the D (6 bases). Germline V gene sequence: CDR1 MNHNS, CDR2 SASEGT. The CDR3 has 16 residues. Trimming took off 5 bases at V and 5 bases at J, with 21 bases between the two ends. In DNA, the CDR3 is TGTGCCAGCAGTTACGACTCCAGGACAGCGGTTTATGGCTACACCTTC. Encoded protein: CASSYDSRTAVYGYTF.

By its share, this clonotype is medium-sized. The chain is built from TRBV6-1 and TRBJ2-3, with D tentatively TRBD1 or TRBD2 (5 bases each). This CDR3 is built from 16 residues. The ends were cut back, 6 bases at V and 2 bases at J, with 18 bases in the middle. Germline CDR1 is MNHNS and CDR2 is SASEGT. The CDR3 spells CASRSTGTSYTDTQYF. The DNA of the CDR3 is TGTGCCAGCAGGTCCACCGGGACCTCATACACAGATACGCAGTATTTT.

This clonotype showed up many times. The junction and the germline gene differ at one end; a read error may be behind it. J is TRBJ1-2 and V is TRBV27, with D possibly matching TRBD1 (6 bases). The length of the CDR3 is 14 residues. Germline V gene lookup returns CDR1 MNHEY and CDR2 SMNVEV (reference sequence). The CDR3, as DNA: TGTGCCAGCAGTAAGGGGGACACAGCCTATAGCTACACCTTC. It encodes CASSKGDTAYSYTF.

On this clonotype: A read error may explain this, as a much larger clone is one base away. This rearrangement joins TRBV5-4 to TRBJ2-5; 7 bases line up with TRBD2. Unmatched junction bases numbered 13, after V lost 0 bases and J lost 11 bases. The germline V gene has CDR1 SGHNT and CDR2 YYREEE (reference sequence). The CDR3 is 15 amino acids. The CDR3 protein is CASSLDGGGNNEQYF. CDR3 nucleotide sequence: TGTGCCAGCAGCTTGGATGGCGGGGGTAACAATGAGCAGTACTTC.

This clonotype was counted at least ten times. Likely a read error: the CDR3 ends without its conserved phenylalanine or tryptophan. It is unclear where the CDR3 begins or ends on the DNA, so no DNA is shown, and the CDR3 is as TCRdb lists it. The chain recombines TRBV7-2 with TRBJ2-6; the DNA was not compared with TRBD2, the D call given in the table. The germline V gene has CDR1 SGHTA and CDR2 FQGNSA. The CDR3 numbers 8 amino acids, ends counted. The CDR3 sequence: CASSFTSG.

This clonotype has ten or more counts. The CDR3 DNA reads as TGCGCCAGCAGTACCTTGACAGACGTTAGGAGTTCACCCCTCCACTTT. This gives the protein CASSTLTDVRSSPLHF. The V gene is TRBV10-2, the J gene TRBJ1-6; tentative D call: TRBD1 (5 bases). CDR3 length: 16 amino acids. CDR1 and CDR2 from the germline V gene are WSHSY and SAAADI. Between the trimmed V and J ends, which lost 5 bases and 9 bases, there was a span of 20 bases.

To note about this clonotype: Mismatch with germline at one junction end may stem from a read error. The chain couples TRBV7-3 to TRBJ2-3; weak D call: TRBD1 (5 bases). CDR3 length: 13 amino acids. Germline V gene sequence: CDR1 SGHTA, CDR2 FQGTGA. The CDR3 sequence is CARSLSRGETQGF. The CDR3 nucleotides read TGTGCCAGGAGCTTATCCCGTGGAGAGACGCAGGGTTTT.

This clonotype is categorized as large. The chain uses TRBV7-2 and TRBJ2-3; D gene ambiguous. The V and J ends lost 3 bases and 3 bases respectively, with 1 base between them. Germline values: CDR1 SGHTA, CDR2 FQGNSA. CDR3 size: 11 residues. In nucleotides, the CDR3 is TGTGCCAGCAGCTTTACAGATACGCAGTATTTT. This sequence encodes CASSFTDTQYF.

With respect to this clonotype: Given a much more abundant clone one base away, this may be a read error. V and J are TRBV2 and TRBJ2-5; no definite D call. V gave up 7 bases and J gave up 11 bases, with 17 bases separating them. The CDR3 has 12 amino acids. Germline assignment: CDR1 SNHLY and CDR2 FYNNEI. The CDR3 DNA reads TGTGCCAGCACGGAAAGCTACAATGAGCAGTACTTC. It encodes CASTESYNEQYF.

This clonotype is deemed medium-sized. The junction shows a germline mismatch at one end, possibly a read error. CDR3 in DNA: TGTGCCAGCAGCTTAGTCGGGGGTGTCAGTAACTCACCCCTCCACTTC. Translated, it gives CASSLVGGVSNSPLHF. The gene calls are TRBV7-2 and TRBJ2-7; a weak D match, TRBD2 (6 bases). This CDR3 is built from 16 residues. The V gene's germline CDR1 is SGHTA and CDR2 FQGNSA.

This clonotype was seen ten or more times. The V gene is TRBV11-2, the J gene TRBJ1-1; D is uncertain. This CDR3 is 12 amino acids long. CDR1 and CDR2 (germline): SGHAT, FQNNGV. V dropped 5 bases and J dropped 3 bases, with 7 bases sitting between them. The DNA of the CDR3 is TGTGCCAGCAGCCCCCACGACACTGAAGCTTTCTTT. The encoded protein is CASSPHDTEAFF.

This clonotype is termed medium-sized (0.01 to 0.1%). This chain joins TRBV7-6 and TRBJ1-2, with no clear D. The CDR3 extends over 13 amino acids. In germline, CDR1 is SGHVS, CDR2 FNYEAQ. V gave up 1 base and J gave up 8 bases, with 11 bases separating them. The CDR3 loop is CASSLGLARGYTF. CDR3 in DNA: TGTGCCAGCAGCTTAGGCCTTGCGAGGGGCTACACCTTC.

This clonotype ranks as medium-sized. The V gene is TRBV7-9, the J gene TRBJ1-5, with D possibly matching TRBD1 (6 bases). Germline V gene data show CDR1 as SEHNR and CDR2 as FQNEAQ (reference sequence). V lost 1 base and J 3 bases, leaving 7 bases between the germline ends. This CDR3 is built from 14 residues. CDR3 protein: CASSLGDINQPQHF. The CDR3 DNA sequence: TGTGCCAGCAGCTTAGGGGACATCAATCAGCCCCAGCATTTT.

This clonotype was observed many times. The chain is built from TRBV28 and TRBJ1-1; D perhaps matches TRBD1 (6 bases). Germline V lookup: CDR1 MDHEN, CDR2 SYDVKM. This CDR3 comprises 15 residues. Trimming removed 6 bases from V and 1 base from J, with 15 bases in between. The DNA of the CDR3 is TGTGCCAGCAGGCAAAGATTGACAGGGAACACTGAAGCTTTCTTT. Translation: CASRQRLTGNTEAFF.

The genes are TRBV2 and TRBJ1-2; D is unresolved. The CDR3 covers 14 residues. Between the trimmed V and J ends, which lost 5 bases and 4 bases, there was a span of 14 bases. Germline-derived CDR1 and CDR2 are SNHLY and FYNNEI. The CDR3 DNA sequence: TGTGCCAGCAGTAACCCCCTAGATTTCTATGGCTACACCTTC. It specifies CASSNPLDFYGYTF.